Sequencing of this T cell receptor beta chain was carried out in a study of a mutant IDH1 vaccine in newly diagnosed glioma. About this clone: What it recognizes is unknown.

Sample time point: week 23, last vaccination. The study gave 300 ug of mutant IDH1 20-mer peptide per vaccine dose, with topical imiquimod. Clones were read by immunoSEQ multiplex PCR, and TCRdb kept only the in-frame ones, dropping some. In the table there are 30,000 to 40,000 clones, approximately 80% of which are singletons. Per germline, CDR1 MDHEN and CDR2 SYDVKM. V trimming: 1 base; J trimming: 7 bases; junction bases outside the gene matches: 5. The CDR3 contains 15 residues. The V gene is TRBV28, the J gene TRBJ2-1; TRBD1 aligns across 9 bases. This material consisted of PBMCs, taken from a glioma patient whose treatment included an IDH1 peptide vaccine. The clonotype was recovered from a man aged 35 to 55 with glioma. The CDR3 loop reads CASSLSGTGRNEQFF. The CDR3 bases are TGTGCCAGCAGTTTATCTGGGACAGGGCGGAATGAGCAGTTCTTC. Full variable domain (missing parts from reference TRBV28 and TRBJ2-1): DVKVTQSSRYLVKRTGEKVFLECVQDMDHENMFWYRQDPGLGLRLIYFSYDVKMKEKGDIPEGYSVSREKKERFSLILESASTNQTSMYLCASSLSGTGRNEQFFGPGTRLTVL.